A single sample gave rise to the 16 T cell receptor beta chains below, sequenced in a study of tumor and adjacent non-tumor tissue in lung cancer. A modified ARM-PCR protocol with three rounds of nested PCR amplified TCRbeta. TCRdb redid the calling of the multiplex PCR reads with MiXCR, one entry per CDR3 protein. The sample yields around 86,000 distinct CDR3 sequences, about two thirds seen once. No cell sorting was done before RNA was extracted from the tissue. Sequenced material: lung tumor tissue. These receptors were obtained from a middle-aged woman with non-small cell lung cancer.

Turning to this clonotype: A much bigger clone sits one base away, suggesting this may be a read error. This CDR3 reads CVSSLATGQANYGYTF. CDR3 nucleotides: TGCGTCAGCAGCTTGGCCACGGGACAGGCGAACTATGGCTACACCTTC. The genes are TRBV5-1 and TRBJ1-2; 8 nucleotides align to TRBD1. This CDR3 comprises 16 residues. CDR1 is SGHRS, CDR2 YFSETQ, per germline.

This clonotype was seen once. At one end, the junction sequence differs from germline, possibly due to a read error. The chain combines TRBV5-4 with TRBJ2-7; maybe TRBD1 (6 bases). Germline V CDR1 and CDR2: SGHNT, YYREEE (reference sequence). CDR3 length: 14 residues. The DNA for the CDR3 is TGTGTCAGCAGGAAAACAGGGATTGCGGCCGAGCAGTACTTC. Its translation is CVSRKTGIAAEQYF.

The table lists this clonotype with a count of one. Just one base apart from a much larger clone, this may be a read error. This chain uses TRBV20-1 with TRBJ1-4; D is perhaps TRBD1 (6 bases). The CDR3 spans 13 residues. In germline, CDR1 is DFQATT, CDR2 SNEGSKA (reference sequence). CDR3 residues: CNAPGHTNEKLFF. DNA of the CDR3: TGCAATGCTCCGGGACACACTAATGAAAAACTGTTTTTT.

This clonotype was observed a few times. Compared with germline, one end of the junction differs, possibly owing to a read error. The genes are TRBV11-2 and TRBJ2-3; no definite D call. Germline CDR1 is SGHAT and CDR2 is FQNNGV. The CDR3 has 17 amino acids. The CDR3 sequence: CASSLSVARGDTDTQYF. CDR3 nucleotides: TGTGCCAGCAGCCTGAGCGTGGCGCGAGGTGACACAGATACGCAATATTTT.

V gene TRBV12-3 or TRBV12-4 combines with J gene TRBJ1-5; D is ambiguous. The germline V and J ends were trimmed by 3 bases and 3 bases, with 9 bases remaining between them. This CDR3 is 14 amino acids long. CDR3 DNA: TGTGCCAGCAGTTTCCTAGTTTTCAATCAGCCCCAGCATTTT. It specifies CASSFLVFNQPQHF.

Worth noting for this clonotype: A junction boundary mismatches the germline segment, possibly from a read error. This sequence joins TRBV28 and TRBJ2-7; the match to TRBD1 covers 9 bases. Germline CDR1 MDHEN, CDR2 SYDVKM. The CDR3 consists of 16 residues. CDR3 coding DNA: TGTGCCGGCAGTCTTCCTGGGACAGGGACCTCCTACGAGCAGTACTTC. Residues: CAGSLPGTGTSYEQYF. Using reference TRBV28 and TRBJ2-7 for the parts outside the CDR3, the full variable domain is DVKVTQSSRYLVKRTGEKVFLECVQDMDHENMFWYRQDPGLGLRLIYFSYDVKMKEKGDIPEGYSVSREKKERFSLILESASTNQTSMYLCAGSLPGTGTSYEQYFGPGTRLTVT.

V is TRBV7-3 and J is TRBJ1-1, with 7 nucleotides matching TRBD1. CDR1 and CDR2 (germline): SGHTA, FQGTGA. V shed 3 bases, J shed 10 bases, and the junction held 11 bases outside the gene matches. CDR3 length equals 14 residues. The CDR3 spells CASSFGQGVRVAFF. The CDR3 region has the DNA TGTGCCAGCAGCTTCGGGCAGGGGGTTAGAGTAGCTTTCTTT.

J is TRBJ2-3 and V is TRBV19, with 8 nucleotides matching TRBD2. Unmatched junction bases numbered 15, after V lost 4 bases and J lost 3 bases. This CDR3 has 18 residues. Germline V gene sequence: CDR1 LNHDA, CDR2 SQIVND (reference sequence). The CDR3 bases are TGTGCCAGTAGTACCCGTGCCATTATAGCGGGAAGGACAGATACGCAGTATTTT. Translating it yields CASSTRAIIAGRTDTQYF.

As concerns this clonotype: A read error is possible here, since a much larger clone lies one base away. V usage is TRBV20-1 and J usage is TRBJ2-1; D not certain. Germline V gene lookup returns CDR1 DFQATT and CDR2 SNEGSKA (reference sequence). V lost 3 bases, J lost 7 bases, and 19 bases lay in between. This CDR3 contains 15 residues. CDR3 region: CSASSVSRPLNEQFF. The CDR3 bases are TGCAGTGCTAGTTCGGTTAGCAGGCCACTGAATGAGCAGTTCTTC.

A note on this clonotype: The germline gene is not matched at one end of the junction; a read error may be the cause. The CDR3: CASNTPTGTGSGANVLSF. CDR3 sequence (DNA): TGTGCCAGCAACACCCCGACAGGGACTGGATCTGGGGCCAACGTCCTGAGTTTC. V gene TRBV7-9 combines with J gene TRBJ2-6, with D possibly matching TRBD1 (7 bases). From germline, CDR1 is SEHNR and CDR2 FQNEAQ (reference sequence). The CDR3 is made up of 18 amino acids.

Worth noting for this clonotype: The DNA is omitted, as the CDR3 cannot be located on it reliably, and the CDR3 follows TCRdb's listing. This chain connects TRBV29-1 to TRBJ1-2; TRBD1 is taken as the D call from the table, unchecked against the DNA. CDR1 and CDR2 (germline): SQVTM, ANQGSEA. The length of the CDR3 is 12 amino acids, counting both ends. This chain's CDR3 is CRVGTGAKGYTF.

As for this clonotype: At one boundary the junction diverges from the germline segment, which might be a read error. CDR3 protein: CASSLRPGADYEQYF. The CDR3 DNA reads TGTGCCAGCAGCTTAAGGCCGGGGGCAGACTACGAGCAGTATTTC. The chain has TRBV11-3 and TRBJ2-7, with D possibly called TRBD1 or TRBD2 (6 bases each). CDR3 length: 15 residues. Germline CDR1 is SGHNT and CDR2 is YENEEA.

The chain joins TRBV30 to TRBJ2-7, with D perhaps matching TRBD1 or TRBD2 (6 bases each). The CDR3 sequence is 15 residues long. Germline CDR1 is GTSNPN and CDR2 is SVGIG (reference sequence). V lost 0 bases and J lost 1, with 13 bases in between. CDR3: CAWSVQGTLSYEQYF. The CDR3 DNA is TGTGCCTGGAGTGTTCAGGGGACTTTATCCTACGAGCAGTACTTC.

This clonotype rates as medium-sized. V is TRBV4-1 and J is TRBJ2-7, with 8 bases matching TRBD2. CDR1 and CDR2 (germline): MGHRA, YSYEKL. The junction had 3 bases not matched to a gene; V was cut back by 2 bases and J by 0 bases. This CDR3 contains 15 residues. For the CDR3, the DNA is TGCGCCAGCAGCCAAAGCGGGGGTAGCTCCTACGAGCAGTACTTC. Amino acid sequence: CASSQSGGSSYEQYF.

The chain couples TRBV10-3 to TRBJ2-7, with D hard to call. Deletions cut 0 bases from V and 4 bases from J, with 10 bases between. CDR3 length: 14 residues. Germline V lookup: CDR1 ENHRY, CDR2 SYGVKD. The CDR3 nucleotides are TGTGCCATCAGTGAGTCGGCCCAAGCTTACGAGCAGTACTTC. Translating it yields CAISESAQAYEQYF.

Worth noting for this clonotype: Compared with germline, one end of the junction differs, possibly owing to a read error. This rearrangement joins TRBV11-2 to TRBJ1-6; D is undetermined. CDR1 and CDR2 from the germline V gene are SGHAT and FQNNGV. CDR3 length equals 15 residues. The CDR3 DNA reads as TGTGCCAGTAGCTTAGCCTCGGGGAATAATGCACCCCATCACTTT. It translates to CASSLASGNNAPHHF.